Listed below are T cell receptor beta chains from one sample, sequenced in a study of glioma-infiltrating T cells. TCRdb re-analysed the multiplex PCR reads in MiXCR, keeping a single row per CDR3 protein. The sample consists of over 80,000 distinct CDR3 sequences, 35% to 50% of them appearing once. The sample consisted of glioma tissue, nonneoplastic brain tissue, or PBMCs (not recorded which). The receptors come from a human donor with low-grade glioma or glioblastoma, undergoing nonglioma brain surgery, or in good health (not recorded which). The CDR3 runs from the conserved cysteine through the conserved F or W. A D gene is named only where the DNA matches it firmly. Size values are once, few and many counts, or a class for expanded clones, and some rows have none.

V gene: TRBV20-1
J gene: TRBJ2-7
D gene: NA
clone size: many
CDR3 DNA: TGCAGTGCTAGCGGAGACTCCTACGAGCAGTACTTC
CDR3 protein: CSASGDSYEQYF

V gene: TRBV7-2
J gene: TRBJ2-1
D gene: NA
clone size: NA
CDR3 DNA: TGTGCCAGCAGCTTAGTACGGGCCTATGAGCAGTTCTTC
CDR3 protein: CASSLVRAYEQFF

V gene: TRBV20-1
J gene: TRBJ1-2
D gene: NA
clone size: many
CDR3 DNA: TGCAGTGCTAGAGGTGCACAGACCTATGGCTACACCTTC
CDR3 protein: CSARGAQTYGYTF

V gene: TRBV19
J gene: TRBJ2-7
D gene: NA
clone size: many
CDR3 DNA: TGTGCCAGTAGTATCTCTATACTATACGAGCAGTACTTC
CDR3 protein: CASSISILYEQYF

V gene: TRBV7-9
J gene: TRBJ2-1
D gene: NA
clone size: many
CDR3 DNA: TGTGCCAGCAGCTTAGGGGGCCCCCGCAATGAGCAGTTCTTC
CDR3 protein: CASSLGGPRNEQFF

V gene: TRBV6-6
J gene: TRBJ1-6
D gene: NA
clone size: NA
CDR3 DNA: TGTGCCAGCAGTGGGGTTCCTTATAATTCACCCCCCCACTTT
CDR3 protein: CASSGVPYNSPPHF

V gene: TRBV5-5
J gene: TRBJ2-1
D gene: TRBD1
clone size: NA
CDR3 DNA: TGTGCCTGCAGCTCGACCGGGACAGGGGATGGGCAGTTCTTC
CDR3 protein: CACSSTGTGDGQFF

V gene: TRBV11-2
J gene: TRBJ2-3
D gene: NA
clone size: many
CDR3 DNA: TGTGCCAGCAGTCGGGGACTCGGCTACGTGGATACGCAGTATTTT
CDR3 protein: CASSRGLGYVDTQYF

V gene: TRBV27
J gene: TRBJ2-2
D gene: NA
clone size: many
CDR3 DNA: TGTGCCAGCAGCCGCTCGAACGCCGGGGAGCTGTTTTTT
CDR3 protein: CASSRSNAGELFF

V gene: TRBV28
J gene: TRBJ1-1
D gene: NA
clone size: NA
CDR3 DNA: TGTGCCAGCAGTTTTAGGGGAGACACTGAAGCTTCCTTT
CDR3 protein: CASSFRGDTEASF

V gene: TRBV6-1
J gene: TRBJ2-3
D gene: NA
clone size: many
CDR3 DNA: TGTGCCAGCATCGGCCGAATCACGCAGTATTTT
CDR3 protein: CASIGRITQYF